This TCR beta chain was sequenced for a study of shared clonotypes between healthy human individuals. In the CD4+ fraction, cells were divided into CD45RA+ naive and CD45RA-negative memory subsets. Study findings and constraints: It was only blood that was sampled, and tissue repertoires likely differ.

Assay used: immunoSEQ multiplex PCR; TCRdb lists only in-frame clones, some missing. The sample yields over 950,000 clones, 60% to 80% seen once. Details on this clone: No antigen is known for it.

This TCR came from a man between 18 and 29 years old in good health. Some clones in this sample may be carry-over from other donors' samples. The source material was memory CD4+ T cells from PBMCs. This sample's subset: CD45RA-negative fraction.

The CDR3 DNA follows: TGCGCCAGCAGCTCCCAGTCGGCGGCGGCGGGCCACGAGCAGTACTTC. Translation: CASSSQSAAAGHEQYF. The chain has TRBV5-1 and TRBJ2-7, with D perhaps matching TRBD2 (5 bases). The CDR3 runs 16 residues. Germline CDR1 reads SGHRS; CDR2 reads YFSETQ. V lost 3 bases and J 5 bases, leaving 21 bases between the germline ends.